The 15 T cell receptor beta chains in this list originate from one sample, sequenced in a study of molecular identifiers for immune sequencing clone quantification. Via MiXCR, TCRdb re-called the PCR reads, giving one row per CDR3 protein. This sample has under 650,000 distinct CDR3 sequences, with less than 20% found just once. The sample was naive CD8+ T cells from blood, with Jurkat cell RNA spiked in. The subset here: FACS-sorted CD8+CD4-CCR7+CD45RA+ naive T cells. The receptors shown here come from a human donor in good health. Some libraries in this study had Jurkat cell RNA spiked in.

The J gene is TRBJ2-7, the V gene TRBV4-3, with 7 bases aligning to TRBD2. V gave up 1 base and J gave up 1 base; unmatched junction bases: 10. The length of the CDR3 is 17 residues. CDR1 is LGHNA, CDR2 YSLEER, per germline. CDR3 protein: CASSQGPAGDLSYEQYF. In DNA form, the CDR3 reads TGCGCCAGCAGCCAAGGTCCGGCGGGAGACTTGTCCTACGAGCAGTACTTC.

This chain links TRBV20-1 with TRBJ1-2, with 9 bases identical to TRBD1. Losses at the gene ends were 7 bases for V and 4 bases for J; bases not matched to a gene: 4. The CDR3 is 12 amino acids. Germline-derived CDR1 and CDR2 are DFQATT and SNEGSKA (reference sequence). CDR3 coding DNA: TGCAGTGGTCGGGACAGGGTCTATGGCTACACCTTC. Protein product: CSGRDRVYGYTF.

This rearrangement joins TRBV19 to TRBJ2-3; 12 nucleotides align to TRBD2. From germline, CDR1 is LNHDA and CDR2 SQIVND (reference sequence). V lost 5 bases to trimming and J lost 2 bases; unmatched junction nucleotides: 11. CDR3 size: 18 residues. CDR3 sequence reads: CASSPGKTSGGYTDTQYF. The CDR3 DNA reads TGTGCCAGTAGTCCAGGGAAGACTAGCGGGGGTTACACAGATACGCAGTATTTT. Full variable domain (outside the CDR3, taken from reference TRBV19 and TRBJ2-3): DGGITQSPKYLFRKEGQNVTLSCEQNLNHDAMYWYRQDPGQGLRLIYYSQIVNDFQKGDIAEGYSVSREKKESFPLTVTSAQKNPTAFYLCASSPGKTSGGYTDTQYFGPGTRLTVL.

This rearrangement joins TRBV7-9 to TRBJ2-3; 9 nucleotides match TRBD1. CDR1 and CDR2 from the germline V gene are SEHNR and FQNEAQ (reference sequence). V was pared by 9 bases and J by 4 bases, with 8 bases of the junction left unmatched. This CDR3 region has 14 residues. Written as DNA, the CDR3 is TGTGCCAGTTATGGACAGGGGTGGGCAGATACGCAGTATTTT. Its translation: CASYGQGWADTQYF.

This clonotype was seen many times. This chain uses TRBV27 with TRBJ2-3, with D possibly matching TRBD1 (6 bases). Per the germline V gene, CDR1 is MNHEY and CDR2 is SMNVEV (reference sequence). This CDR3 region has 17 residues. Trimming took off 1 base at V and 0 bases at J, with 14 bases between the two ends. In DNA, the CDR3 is TGTGCCAGCAGTTTATTGAGTGTAGGGGGTAGCACAGATACGCAGTATTTT. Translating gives CASSLLSVGGSTDTQYF.

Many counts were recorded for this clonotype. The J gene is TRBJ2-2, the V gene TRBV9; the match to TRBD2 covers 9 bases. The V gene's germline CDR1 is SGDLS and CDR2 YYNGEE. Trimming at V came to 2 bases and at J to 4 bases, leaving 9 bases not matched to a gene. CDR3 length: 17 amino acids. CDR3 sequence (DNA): TGTGCCAGCAGCGTTCTCGGTCTAGCGGGGCCCACCGGGGAGCTGTTTTTT. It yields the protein CASSVLGLAGPTGELFF.

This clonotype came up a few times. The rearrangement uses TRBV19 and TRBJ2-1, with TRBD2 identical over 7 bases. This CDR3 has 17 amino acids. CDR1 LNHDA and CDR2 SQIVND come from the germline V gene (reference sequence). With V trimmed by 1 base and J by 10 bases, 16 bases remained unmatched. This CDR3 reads CASSIVAGSLGGGEQFF. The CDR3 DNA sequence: TGTGCCAGTAGTATAGTTGCAGGGAGCCTTGGGGGGGGGGAGCAGTTCTTC.

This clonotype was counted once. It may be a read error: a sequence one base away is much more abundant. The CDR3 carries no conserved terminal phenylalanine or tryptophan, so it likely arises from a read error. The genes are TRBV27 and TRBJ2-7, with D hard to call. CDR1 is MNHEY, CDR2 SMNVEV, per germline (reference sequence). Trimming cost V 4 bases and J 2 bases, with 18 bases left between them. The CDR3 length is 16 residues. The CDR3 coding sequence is TGTGCCAGCAGTTCAATAGGGTCGTGGCACACCTACGAGCAGTACTCC. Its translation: CASSSIGSWHTYEQYS.

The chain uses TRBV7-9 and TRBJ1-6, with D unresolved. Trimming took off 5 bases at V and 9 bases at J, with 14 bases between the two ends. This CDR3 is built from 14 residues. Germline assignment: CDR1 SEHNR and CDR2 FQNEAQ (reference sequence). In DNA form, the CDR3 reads TGTGCCAGCAGCGCGGGTGGAGGGAGTTCACCCCTCCACTTT. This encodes CASSAGGGSSPLHF.

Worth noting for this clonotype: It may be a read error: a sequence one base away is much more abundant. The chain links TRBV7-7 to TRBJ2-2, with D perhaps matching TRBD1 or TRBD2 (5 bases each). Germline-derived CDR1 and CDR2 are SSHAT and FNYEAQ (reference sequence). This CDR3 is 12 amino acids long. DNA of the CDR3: TGTGCTACATCACCGGGGACCGGGGAGCTGGTTTTT. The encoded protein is CATSPGTGELVF. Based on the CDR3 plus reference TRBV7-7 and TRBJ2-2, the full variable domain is GAGVSQSPRYKVTKRGQDVTLRCDPISSHATLYWYQQALGQGPEFLTYFNYEAQPDKSGLPSDRFSAERPEGSISTLTIQRTEQRDSAMYRCATSPGTGELVFGEGSRLTVL.

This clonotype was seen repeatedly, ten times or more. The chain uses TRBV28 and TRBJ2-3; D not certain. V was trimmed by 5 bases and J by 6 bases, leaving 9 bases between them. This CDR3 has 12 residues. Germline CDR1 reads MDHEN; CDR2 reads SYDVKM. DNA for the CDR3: TGTGCCAGCAGTAGACTGATGGATACGCAGTATTTT. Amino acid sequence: CASSRLMDTQYF.

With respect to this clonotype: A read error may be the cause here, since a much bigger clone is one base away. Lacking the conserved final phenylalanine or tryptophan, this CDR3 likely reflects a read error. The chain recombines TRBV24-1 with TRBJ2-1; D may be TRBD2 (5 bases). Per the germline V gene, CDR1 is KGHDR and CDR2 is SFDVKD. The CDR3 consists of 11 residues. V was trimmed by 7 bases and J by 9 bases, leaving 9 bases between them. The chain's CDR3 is CATRSGGEQFL. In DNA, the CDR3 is TGTGCCACCAGGTCCGGAGGTGAGCAGTTCCTC.

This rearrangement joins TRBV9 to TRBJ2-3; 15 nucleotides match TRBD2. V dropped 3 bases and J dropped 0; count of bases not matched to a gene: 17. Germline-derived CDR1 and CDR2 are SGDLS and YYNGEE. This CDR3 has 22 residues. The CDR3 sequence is CASSGGKWMGLAGGKSTDTQYF. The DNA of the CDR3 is TGTGCCAGCAGCGGGGGCAAGTGGATGGGACTAGCGGGGGGAAAGAGCACAGATACGCAGTATTTT.

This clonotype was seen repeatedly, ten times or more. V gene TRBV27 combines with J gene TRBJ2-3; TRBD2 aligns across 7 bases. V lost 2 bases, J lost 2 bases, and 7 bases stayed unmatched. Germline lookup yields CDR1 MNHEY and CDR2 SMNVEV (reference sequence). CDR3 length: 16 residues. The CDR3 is CASSLHTSDFTDTQYF. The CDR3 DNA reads TGTGCCAGCAGTTTACACACTAGCGACTTCACAGATACGCAGTATTTT.

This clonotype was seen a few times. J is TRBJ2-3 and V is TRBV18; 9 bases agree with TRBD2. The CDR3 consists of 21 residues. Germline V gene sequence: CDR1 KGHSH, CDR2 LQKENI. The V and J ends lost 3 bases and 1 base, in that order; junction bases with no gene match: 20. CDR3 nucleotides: TGTGCCAGCTCACCGAGGAGGACAGAGCCAAATCGACTAGCGGGCACAGATACGCAGTATTTT. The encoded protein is CASSPRRTEPNRLAGTDTQYF.